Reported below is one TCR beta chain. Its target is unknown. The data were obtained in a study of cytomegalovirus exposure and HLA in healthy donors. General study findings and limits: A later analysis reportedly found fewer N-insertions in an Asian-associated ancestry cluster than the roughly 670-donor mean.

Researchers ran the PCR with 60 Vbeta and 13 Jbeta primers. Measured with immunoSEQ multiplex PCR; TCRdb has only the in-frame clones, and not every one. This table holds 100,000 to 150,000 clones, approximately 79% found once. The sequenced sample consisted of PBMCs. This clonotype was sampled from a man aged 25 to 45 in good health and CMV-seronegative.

The CDR3 protein is CASSPLLDSGNTIYF. The CDR3, as DNA: TGTGCCAGCTCACCGTTACTAGACTCTGGAAACACCATATATTTT. This chain joins TRBV18 and TRBJ1-3, with unresolved D. The V gene's germline CDR1 is KGHSH and CDR2 LQKENI. There are 15 residues in the CDR3. V gave up 3 bases and J gave up 0 bases, with 9 bases separating them.